Listed here are 12 T cell receptor beta chains from one sample, sequenced in a study of T-cell memory formation after mild COVID-19. TCRdb passed the 5' RACE reads through MiXCR, listing each CDR3 protein once. The table shows approximately 290,000 distinct CDR3 sequences, with approximately 8% occurring only once. Input material: PBMCs or a T cell subset sorted from them (not recorded which). The receptors stem from a man younger than 30 who had mild COVID-19 (a few samples of this study predate the infection). Cell type and time point are not known.

This chain uses TRBV5-6 with TRBJ2-1, with unresolved D. Germline values: CDR1 SGHDT, CDR2 YYEEEE. The CDR3 loop spans 12 amino acids. V was trimmed by 7 bases and J by 14 bases, leaving 19 bases between them. The CDR3 sequence: CASGRAVGWKFF. The CDR3 DNA is TGTGCCAGCGGCCGGGCCGTTGGGTGGAAGTTCTTC.

This clonotype has ten or more counts. The chain carries TRBV7-6 and TRBJ2-5; unclear D gene. V was clipped by 2 bases and J by 1 base, with 20 bases between them. CDR1 and CDR2 (germline): SGHVS, FNYEAQ. The CDR3 extends over 18 amino acids. This CDR3 is CASSLLGELSVFQETQYF. DNA for the CDR3: TGTGCCAGCAGCTTACTTGGAGAACTATCCGTATTCCAAGAGACCCAGTACTTC. The full variable domain, completed using reference TRBV7-6 and TRBJ2-5, is GAGVSQSPRYKVTKRGQDVALRCDPISGHVSLYWYRQALGQGPEFLTYFNYEAQQDKSGLPNDRFSAERPEGSISTLTIQRTEQRDSAMYRCASSLLGELSVFQETQYFGPGTRLLVL.

This clonotype was counted only a few times. V and J are TRBV5-1 and TRBJ2-3, with D perhaps TRBD2 (5 bases). Germline values: CDR1 SGHRS, CDR2 YFSETQ. This CDR3 has 17 residues. Trimming took off 3 bases at V and 0 bases at J, with 17 bases between the two ends. DNA for the CDR3: TGCGCCAGCAGCTCGCGGGCAGGCCAAATTAGCACAGATACGCAGTATTTT. Its translation is CASSSRAGQISTDTQYF.

This clonotype was detected a few times. The chain uses TRBV3-1 and TRBJ1-2, with D uncertain. This CDR3 spans 15 amino acids. The V and J ends lost 2 bases and 6 bases respectively, with 16 bases between them. Per the germline V gene, CDR1 is LGHDT and CDR2 is YNNKEL (reference sequence). CDR3 bases: TGTGCCAGCAGCCAAAGTTCGGGATCTCCACATGGCTACACCTTC. This codes for CASSQSSGSPHGYTF.

The V gene is TRBV7-3, the J gene TRBJ2-3; 7 bases line up with TRBD1. This CDR3 region has 15 residues. Germline-derived CDR1 and CDR2 are SGHTA and FQGTGA. V was clipped by 5 bases and J by 7 bases; unmatched bases: 12. The CDR3 protein is CASSIAGTAVNTQYF. In nucleotides, the CDR3 is TGTGCCAGCAGCATAGCCGGGACAGCCGTCAATACGCAGTATTTT.

The chain has TRBV4-1 and TRBJ2-1; D not resolved. This CDR3 has 14 amino acids. CDR1 is MGHRA and CDR2 is YSYEKL in the germline V gene. V dropped 1 base and J dropped 3 bases, with 7 bases sitting between them. The CDR3 DNA follows: TGCGCCAGCAGCCAAGTGGTATTCTACAATGAGCAGTTCTTC. Its protein product is CASSQVVFYNEQFF.

A few counts support this clonotype. The genes are TRBV7-2 and TRBJ1-1; 7 bases line up with TRBD1. Unmatched junction bases numbered 5, after V lost 1 base and J lost 0 bases. The CDR3 extends over 16 amino acids. Germline-derived CDR1 and CDR2 are SGHTA and FQGNSA. CDR3 nucleotide sequence: TGTGCCAGCAGCTTAGGAGGGACAGCCTTGAACACTGAAGCTTTCTTT. Translated: CASSLGGTALNTEAFF. Using reference TRBV7-2 and TRBJ1-1 for the parts outside the CDR3, the full variable domain is GAGVSQSPSNKVTEKGKDVELRCDPISGHTALYWYRQSLGQGLEFLIYFQGNSAPDKSGLPSDRFSAERTGGSVSTLTIQRTQQEDSAVYLCASSLGGTALNTEAFFGQGTRLTVV.

In this sample, this clonotype turned up many times. This chain connects TRBV20-1 to TRBJ2-2; D unclear. Germline V CDR1 and CDR2: DFQATT, SNEGSKA (reference sequence). The CDR3 runs 13 residues. With 2 bases removed from V and 0 bases from J, the gap between germline ends came to 4 bases. The CDR3 here is CSARQTNTGELFF. In nucleotides, the CDR3 is TGCAGTGCTAGACAGACGAACACCGGGGAGCTGTTTTTT.

The genes are TRBV15 and TRBJ1-3; D is perhaps TRBD1 (6 bases). Trimming pared 0 bases from V and 0 bases from J, leaving 9 bases between. Germline lookup yields CDR1 LNHNV and CDR2 YYDKDF (reference sequence). The CDR3 loop spans 16 amino acids. The CDR3 DNA reads TGTGCCACCAGCAGAGAGGGACACCCCTCTGGAAACACCATATATTTT. Amino acids: CATSREGHPSGNTIYF.

The J gene is TRBJ2-2, the V gene TRBV24-1; 7 positions match TRBD2. Germline V gives CDR1 KGHDR, CDR2 SFDVKD. Unmatched junction bases numbered 10, after V lost 10 bases and J lost 3 bases. The CDR3 length is 15 residues. Here the CDR3 DNA reads TGTGCCACGGCCCGGGGGGAGACTTACACCGGGGAGCTGTTTTTT. Translation: CATARGETYTGELFF.

This clonotype was counted only a few times. The chain joins TRBV15 to TRBJ1-5; 7 bases are a match to TRBD1. The CDR3 extends over 15 amino acids. CDR1 LNHNV and CDR2 YYDKDF come from the germline V gene (reference sequence). The V and J ends lost 0 bases and 7 bases, in that order; junction bases with no gene match: 6. In DNA, the CDR3 is TGTGCCACCAGCAGAGATGGCAGGGGGAAACAGCCCCAGCATTTT. Encoded protein: CATSRDGRGKQPQHF.

The chain is built from TRBV4-2 and TRBJ2-5, with D unresolved. V was clipped by 0 bases and J by 2 bases, with 7 bases between them. Looked up from germline, CDR1 is LGHNA and CDR2 is YNFKEQ. The CDR3 has 14 residues. This CDR3 is CASSQESMQETQYF. For the CDR3, the DNA is TGTGCCAGCAGCCAAGAGTCCATGCAAGAGACCCAGTACTTC.